The next 32 T cell receptor beta chains were all read from a single sample in a study of graft-versus-host responses after intestinal transplantation. Only in-frame clones appear in the TCRdb table, and some are missing; sequencing was by immunoSEQ multiplex PCR. Of 90,000 to 95,000 clones in the sample, under 95% were seen once. No antigens are known for them. This specimen consisted of unstimulated CD8+ T cells sorted from spleen or lymph node cells, obtained before intestinal transplant. These receptors were obtained from a human donor who received an intestinal transplant.

The CDR3 nucleotides read TGTGCCAGCTCCCCTAGCATGGGGACAGATCACTACCCTGGGGCCAACGTCCTGACTTTC. As protein: CASSPSMGTDHYPGANVLTF. The chain carries TRBV18 and TRBJ2-6; 7 nucleotides agree with TRBD1. Germline V lookup: CDR1 KGHSH, CDR2 LQKENI. CDR3 length: 20 residues. Unmatched junction bases numbered 19, after V lost 6 bases and J lost 2 bases.

The chain links TRBV4-1 to TRBJ2-1; D is uncertain. The germline V gene encodes CDR1 MGHRA and CDR2 YSYEKL. Trimming took off 0 bases at V and 7 bases at J, with 7 bases between the two ends. The CDR3 is made up of 13 amino acids. CDR3 in amino acids: CASSQDYGNEQFF. The CDR3 DNA reads as TGCGCCAGCAGCCAAGATTATGGGAATGAGCAGTTCTTC.

This chain connects TRBV6-5 to TRBJ1-1, with D possibly being TRBD1 (6 bases). Trimming took 5 bases from V and 2 from J, leaving 12 bases between them. Germline CDR1 reads MNHEY; CDR2 reads SVGAGI. The CDR3 extends over 14 amino acids. The CDR3 protein is CASSEWGHNTEAFF. The CDR3, as DNA: TGTGCCAGCAGTGAGTGGGGACACAACACTGAAGCTTTCTTT.

The chain uses TRBV5-1 and TRBJ2-3; weak D call: TRBD2 (6 bases). The germline V gene encodes CDR1 SGHRS and CDR2 YFSETQ. V shed 5 bases and J shed 4 bases, with 20 bases lying between them. The length of the CDR3 is 16 residues. CDR3 residues: CASSSTAGPRADTQYF. The CDR3 DNA sequence: TGCGCCAGCAGTTCCACGGCGGGACCCCGGGCAGATACGCAGTATTTT.

The chain uses TRBV4-1 and TRBJ2-1; D unclear. Between the trimmed V and J ends, which lost 1 base and 8 bases, there was a span of 3 bases. Germline assignment: CDR1 MGHRA and CDR2 YSYEKL. This CDR3 has 11 residues. CDR3 loop: CASSQGYEQFF. CDR3 bases: TGCGCCAGCAGCCAAGGATATGAGCAGTTCTTC.

In this sample, this clone turned up once. This chain connects TRBV6-6 to TRBJ1-1, with D possibly matching TRBD1 (5 bases). The CDR3 runs to 13 residues. Germline lookup yields CDR1 MNHNY and CDR2 SVGAGI (reference sequence). Trimming pared 0 bases from V and 7 bases from J, leaving 9 bases between. The CDR3 bases are TGTGCCAGCAGTTACTCGGGGCGAGATGAAGCTTTCTTT. This translates into CASSYSGRDEAFF.

The chain employs TRBV7-9 and TRBJ2-3; 7 bases match TRBD1. Germline CDR1 SEHNR, CDR2 FQNEAQ (reference sequence). V dropped 1 base and J dropped 2; count of bases not matched to a gene: 12. CDR3 length equals 18 residues. The CDR3 DNA follows: TGTGCCAGCAGCTTAGTAGGGCCCGGGGACAGTAACACAGATACGCAGTATTTT. This sequence encodes CASSLVGPGDSNTDTQYF.

The genes are TRBV5-4 and TRBJ1-3, with TRBD1 matching 11 bases. The CDR3 consists of 20 residues. Germline loops: CDR1 SGHNT, CDR2 YYREEE (reference sequence). V gave up 0 bases and J gave up 0 bases; unmatched junction bases: 11. Here the CDR3 DNA reads TGTGCCAGCAGCTTGGTACCGGGACAGGGGGTCCCCCGCTCTGGAAACACCATATATTTT. It yields the protein CASSLVPGQGVPRSGNTIYF.

This clone was found once. The chain employs TRBV11-1 and TRBJ2-7; the D is unclear. The germline V gene encodes CDR1 SGHAT and CDR2 FQDESV (reference sequence). The length of the CDR3 is 12 residues. V was shortened by 1 base and J by 5 bases, with 6 bases between the two germline ends. In nucleotides, the CDR3 is TGTGCCAGCAGCTTAGTTCAGGACGAGCAGTACTTC. This encodes CASSLVQDEQYF.

V is TRBV5-3 and J is TRBJ2-1; 15 positions agree with TRBD2. TRBV5-3 is annotated as an ORF whose role is uncertain. The V segment lost 4 bases and the J segment 9 bases; nucleotides outside the gene matches: 8. The CDR3 extends over 16 amino acids. The CDR3 spells CARSPGLAGGRGEQFF. DNA for the CDR3: TGTGCCAGAAGCCCGGGACTAGCGGGAGGTCGCGGTGAGCAGTTCTTC.

The chain recombines TRBV5-6 with TRBJ2-1; 8 positions match TRBD1. The V gene's germline CDR1 is SGHDT and CDR2 YYEEEE. The V segment lost 0 bases and the J segment 7 bases; nucleotides outside the gene matches: 9. The CDR3 loop spans 16 amino acids. CDR3 sequence: CASSLGLDRAGNEQFF. The DNA of the CDR3 is TGTGCCAGCAGCTTGGGACTGGACAGGGCGGGGAATGAGCAGTTCTTC.

The chain carries TRBV7-2 and TRBJ2-7, with D unclear. Germline V gene lookup returns CDR1 SGHTA and CDR2 FQGNSA. The CDR3 is 14 amino acids. V lost 4 bases to trimming and J lost 7 bases, with 17 bases between them. The CDR3 region is CASSSAGPSWEQYF. The CDR3 nucleotides are TGTGCCAGCAGCTCCGCCGGACCTTCTTGGGAGCAGTACTTC. The full variable domain, its missing parts supplied by reference TRBV7-2 and TRBJ2-7, is GAGVSQSPSNKVTEKGKDVELRCDPISGHTALYWYRQSLGQGLEFLIYFQGNSAPDKSGLPSDRFSAERTGGSVSTLTIQRTQQEDSAVYLCASSSAGPSWEQYFGPGTRLTVT.

The chain combines TRBV13 with TRBJ1-1; D ambiguous. Trimming took off 3 bases at V and 6 bases at J, with 5 bases between the two ends. From germline, CDR1 is PRHDT and CDR2 FYEKMQ (reference sequence). The CDR3 contains 11 residues. CDR3 in amino acids: CASSFEPEAFF. CDR3 bases: TGTGCCAGCAGCTTTGAGCCTGAAGCTTTCTTT.

The V and J genes are TRBV7-6 and TRBJ2-5; 7 bases map to TRBD1. Germline-derived CDR1 and CDR2 are SGHVS and FNYEAQ. The CDR3 runs to 14 residues. V was pared by 4 bases and J by 5 bases, with 7 bases of the junction left unmatched. CDR3: CASSYTGDAETQYF. The DNA of the CDR3 is TGTGCCAGCAGCTACACAGGGGACGCGGAGACCCAGTACTTC.

This rearrangement joins TRBV4-2 to TRBJ2-5, with D possibly matching TRBD2 (6 bases). CDR3 size: 18 residues. The germline gives CDR1 LGHNA, CDR2 YNFKEQ. Trimming removed 0 bases at V and 3 bases at J, with 20 bases between. This CDR3 reads CASSQDIRTTLEEETQYF. For the CDR3, the DNA is TGTGCCAGCAGCCAAGATATAAGGACTACCCTCGAGGAAGAGACCCAGTACTTC.

CDR3 bases: TGCGCCAGCACCGGGACTTACGAGCAGTACTTC. Encoded protein: CASTGTYEQYF. This chain joins TRBV10-2 and TRBJ2-7; weak D call: TRBD2 (6 bases). Looked up from germline, CDR1 is WSHSY and CDR2 is SAAADI. The CDR3 has 11 residues. With 7 bases removed from V and 4 bases from J, the gap between germline ends came to 8 bases.

The J gene is TRBJ2-1, the V gene TRBV9, with 10 nucleotides matching TRBD2. Trimming cost V 3 bases and J 9 bases; bases outside gene matches: 9. Looked up from germline, CDR1 is SGDLS and CDR2 is YYNGEE. The CDR3 extends over 15 amino acids. CDR3 nucleotide sequence: TGTGCCAGCAGCGCCCAGCGGGGGGGCCAGGGTGAGCAGTTCTTC. Translated: CASSAQRGGQGEQFF.

The chain couples TRBV11-3 to TRBJ2-7; TRBD1 might be the D (6 bases). Germline values: CDR1 SGHNT, CDR2 YENEEA. The V gene lost 5 bases and the J gene lost 3 bases, with 14 bases spanning the gap. This CDR3 has 14 amino acids. The CDR3: CASSPAGQNYEQYF. The DNA for the CDR3 is TGTGCCAGCAGCCCAGCCGGACAGAACTACGAGCAGTACTTC. Full variable domain (outside the CDR3, taken from reference TRBV11-3 and TRBJ2-7): EAGVVQSPRYKIIEKKQPVAFWCNPISGHNTLYWYLQNLGQGPELLIRYENEEAVDDSQLPKDRFSAERLKGVDSTLKIQPAELGDSAVYLCASSPAGQNYEQYFGPGTRLTVT.

CDR3 nucleotide sequence: TGTGCCAGCAGCGTAGCAGGAAACTCCCGATATGAAGCTTTCTTT. Protein product: CASSVAGNSRYEAFF. The chain recombines TRBV9 with TRBJ1-1, with D unresolved. Germline CDR1 SGDLS, CDR2 YYNGEE. V was cut by 0 bases and J by 7 bases, with 16 bases left in between. The CDR3 spans 15 residues.

The V call is TRBV6-1, the J call TRBJ2-7; 15 positions agree with TRBD2. The CDR3 consists of 14 residues. V lost 8 bases, J lost 7 bases, and 6 bases stayed unmatched. Germline assignment: CDR1 MNHNS and CDR2 SASEGT. Written as DNA, the CDR3 is TGTGCCAGCGGACTAGCGGGGGGGCCCGGAGAGCAGTACTTC. This gives the protein CASGLAGGPGEQYF.

DNA for the CDR3: TGCGCCAGCAGCTGGGGCGCGGGAGGTACAGATACGCAGTATTTT. Translated, it gives CASSWGAGGTDTQYF. The V and J genes are TRBV5-1 and TRBJ2-3; 8 positions agree with TRBD2. With 3 bases clipped from V and 3 bases from J, the junction kept 6 bases outside the gene matches. The CDR3 extends over 15 amino acids. Looked up from germline, CDR1 is SGHRS and CDR2 is YFSETQ.

The CDR3 sequence is CARRRDRNYGYTF. CDR3 nucleotides: TGTGCCCGAAGGAGGGACAGGAACTATGGCTACACCTTC. This chain uses TRBV30 with TRBJ1-2, with 8 bases that match TRBD1. Germline CDR1 GTSNPN, CDR2 SVGIG (reference sequence). The CDR3 sequence is 13 residues long. V shed 8 bases, J shed 2 bases, and the junction held 7 bases outside the gene matches.

The V call is TRBV7-9, the J call TRBJ2-5; 7 nucleotides line up with TRBD1. Losses at the gene ends were 4 bases for V and 1 base for J; bases not matched to a gene: 6. The germline gives CDR1 SEHNR, CDR2 FQNEAQ (reference sequence). The CDR3 is 15 amino acids. CDR3 loop: CASSWDRDSQETQYF. As DNA, the CDR3 is TGTGCCAGCAGCTGGGATAGGGACAGCCAAGAGACCCAGTACTTC.

The chain joins TRBV9 to TRBJ2-1; D is unclear. V lost 3 bases and J 0 bases, leaving 19 bases between the germline ends. The CDR3 runs 18 residues. Germline values: CDR1 SGDLS, CDR2 YYNGEE. The CDR3 reads CASSAPRSERDSYNEQFF. In DNA form, the CDR3 reads TGTGCCAGCAGCGCTCCTCGATCCGAGAGAGACTCCTACAATGAGCAGTTCTTC.

The chain has TRBV5-6 and TRBJ2-7, with 12 positions matching TRBD2. From germline, CDR1 is SGHDT and CDR2 YYEEEE. This CDR3 is 16 amino acids long. J was trimmed by 2 bases and V by 0 bases; bases with no gene match: 3. The chain's CDR3 is CASSLGLAGAPYEQYF. The CDR3 nucleotides read TGTGCCAGCAGCTTGGGACTAGCGGGGGCCCCCTACGAGCAGTACTTC. Variable domain in full (rest from reference TRBV5-6 and TRBJ2-7): DAGVTQSPTHLIKTRGQQVTLRCSPKSGHDTVSWYQQALGQGPQFIFQYYEEEERQRGNFPDRFSGHQFPNYSSELNVNALLLGDSALYLCASSLGLAGAPYEQYFGPGTRLTVT.

In its sample, this clone was seen once. This sequence joins TRBV4-1 and TRBJ2-5, with D perhaps matching TRBD2 (5 bases). The CDR3 has 17 residues. Germline-derived CDR1 and CDR2 are MGHRA and YSYEKL. Trimming removed 0 bases at V and 2 bases at J, with 16 bases between. The CDR3 nucleotides are TGCGCCAGCAGCCAAGAACGATTGGCTAGCAGGCAAGAGACCCAGTACTTC. Translation: CASSQERLASRQETQYF.

This chain uses TRBV6-1 with TRBJ2-2; D is unresolved. This CDR3 has 15 amino acids. In germline, CDR1 is MNHNS, CDR2 SASEGT. Between the trimmed V and J ends, which lost 10 bases and 2 bases, there was a span of 17 bases. Here the CDR3 reads CAIRKARVNTGELFF. CDR3 bases: TGTGCCATACGGAAAGCTAGGGTTAACACCGGGGAGCTGTTTTTT.

The chain employs TRBV6-5 and TRBJ2-7; D tentatively reads TRBD1 or TRBD2 (5 bases each). Germline V CDR1 and CDR2: MNHEY, SVGAGI. V was clipped by 6 bases and J by 3 bases, with 12 bases between them. This CDR3 comprises 13 residues. The CDR3 spells CASSPGRNYEQYF. For the CDR3, the DNA is TGTGCCAGCAGCCCGGGACGGAACTACGAGCAGTACTTC.

This clone was recorded only once. The CDR3 spells CASSLASGTDTQYF. CDR3 coding DNA: TGTGCCAGCAGCTTAGCGAGCGGCACAGATACGCAGTATTTT. The rearrangement uses TRBV7-9 and TRBJ2-3, with D unclear. The germline V gene encodes CDR1 SEHNR and CDR2 FQNEAQ (reference sequence). V was cut by 0 bases and J by 1 base, with 5 bases left in between. This CDR3 spans 14 amino acids.

This chain links TRBV19 with TRBJ2-3, with D possibly matching TRBD1 (7 bases). The CDR3 runs to 20 residues. V lost 0 bases, J lost 2 bases, and 24 bases lay in between. CDR1 is LNHDA and CDR2 is SQIVND in the germline V gene (reference sequence). CDR3 bases: TGTGCCAGTAGTATAGATCTCCCCGCAGGGGGTAGCGGCCACACAGATACGCAGTATTTT. It specifies CASSIDLPAGGSGHTDTQYF.

This chain connects TRBV11-2 to TRBJ2-1, with 11 positions matching TRBD2. The CDR3 spans 15 residues. Germline values: CDR1 SGHAT, CDR2 FQNNGV. J gave up 5 bases and V 1 base, and 1 base lay outside the gene matches. The CDR3, as DNA: TGTGCCAGCAGCTTAGTGGGACTAGCGGACAATGAGCAGTTCTTC. It is translated as CASSLVGLADNEQFF.

The V gene is TRBV27, the J gene TRBJ1-2, with a tentative D call TRBD1 (5 bases). Germline V lookup: CDR1 MNHEY, CDR2 SMNVEV (reference sequence). V lost 5 bases, J lost 5 bases, and 24 bases lay in between. CDR3 length equals 17 residues. The CDR3 loop reads CASSPRDPIITLYGYTF. As DNA, the CDR3 is TGTGCCAGCAGTCCCCGGGACCCTATCATAACCCTTTATGGCTACACCTTC.